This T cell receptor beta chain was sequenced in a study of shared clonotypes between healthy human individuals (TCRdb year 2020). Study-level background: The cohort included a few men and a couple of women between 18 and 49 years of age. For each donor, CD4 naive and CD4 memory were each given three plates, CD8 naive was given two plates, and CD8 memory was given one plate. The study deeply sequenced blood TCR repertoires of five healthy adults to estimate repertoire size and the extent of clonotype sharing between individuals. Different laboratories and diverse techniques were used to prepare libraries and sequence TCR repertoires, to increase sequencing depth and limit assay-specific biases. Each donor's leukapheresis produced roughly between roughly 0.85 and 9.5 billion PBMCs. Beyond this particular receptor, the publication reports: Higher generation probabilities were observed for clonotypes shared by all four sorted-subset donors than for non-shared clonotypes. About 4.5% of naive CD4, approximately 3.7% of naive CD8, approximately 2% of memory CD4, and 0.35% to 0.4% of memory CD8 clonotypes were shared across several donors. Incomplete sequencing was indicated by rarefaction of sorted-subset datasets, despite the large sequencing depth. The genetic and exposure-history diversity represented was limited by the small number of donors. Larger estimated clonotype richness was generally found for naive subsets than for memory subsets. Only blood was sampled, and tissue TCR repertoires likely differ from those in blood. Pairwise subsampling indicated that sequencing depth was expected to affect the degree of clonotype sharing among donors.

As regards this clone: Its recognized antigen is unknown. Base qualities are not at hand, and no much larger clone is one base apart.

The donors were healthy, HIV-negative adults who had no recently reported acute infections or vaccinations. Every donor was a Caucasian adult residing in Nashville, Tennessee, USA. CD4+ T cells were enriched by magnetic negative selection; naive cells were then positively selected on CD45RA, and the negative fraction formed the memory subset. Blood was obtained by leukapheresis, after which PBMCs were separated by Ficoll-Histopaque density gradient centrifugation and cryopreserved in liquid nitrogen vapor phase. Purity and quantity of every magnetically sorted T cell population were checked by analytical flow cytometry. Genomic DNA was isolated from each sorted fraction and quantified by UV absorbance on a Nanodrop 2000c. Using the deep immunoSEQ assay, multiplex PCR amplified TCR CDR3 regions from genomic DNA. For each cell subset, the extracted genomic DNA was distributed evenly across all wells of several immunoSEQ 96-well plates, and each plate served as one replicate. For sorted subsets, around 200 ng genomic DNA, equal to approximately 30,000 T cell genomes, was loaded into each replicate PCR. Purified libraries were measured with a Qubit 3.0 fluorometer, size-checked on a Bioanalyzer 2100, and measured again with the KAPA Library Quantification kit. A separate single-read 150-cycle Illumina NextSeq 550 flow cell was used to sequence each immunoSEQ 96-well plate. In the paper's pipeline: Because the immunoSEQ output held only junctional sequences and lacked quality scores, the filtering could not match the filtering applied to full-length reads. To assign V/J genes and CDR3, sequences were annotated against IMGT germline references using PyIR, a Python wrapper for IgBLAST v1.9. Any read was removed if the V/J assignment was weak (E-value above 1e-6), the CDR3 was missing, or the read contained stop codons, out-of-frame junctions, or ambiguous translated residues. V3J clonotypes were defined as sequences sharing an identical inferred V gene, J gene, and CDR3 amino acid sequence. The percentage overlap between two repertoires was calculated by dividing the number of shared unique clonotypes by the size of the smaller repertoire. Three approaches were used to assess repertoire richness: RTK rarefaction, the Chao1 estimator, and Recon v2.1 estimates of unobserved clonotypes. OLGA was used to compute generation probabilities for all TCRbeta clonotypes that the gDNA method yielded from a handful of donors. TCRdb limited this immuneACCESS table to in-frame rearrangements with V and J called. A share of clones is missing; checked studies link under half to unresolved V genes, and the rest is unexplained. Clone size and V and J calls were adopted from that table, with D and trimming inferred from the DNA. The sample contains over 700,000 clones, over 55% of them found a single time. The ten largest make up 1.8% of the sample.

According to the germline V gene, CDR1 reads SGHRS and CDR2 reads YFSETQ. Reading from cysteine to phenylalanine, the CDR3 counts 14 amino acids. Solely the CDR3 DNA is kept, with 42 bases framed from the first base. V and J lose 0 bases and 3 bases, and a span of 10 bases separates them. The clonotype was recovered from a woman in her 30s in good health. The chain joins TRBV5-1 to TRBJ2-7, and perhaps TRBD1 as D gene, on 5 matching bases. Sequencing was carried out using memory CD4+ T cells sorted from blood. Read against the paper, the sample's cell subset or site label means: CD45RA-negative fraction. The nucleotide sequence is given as TGCGCCAGCAGCTTGGGACAGACCGTCTACGAGCAGTACTTC. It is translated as CASSLGQTVYEQYF. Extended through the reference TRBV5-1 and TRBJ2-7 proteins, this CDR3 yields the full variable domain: KAGVTQTPRYLIKTRGQQVTLSCSPISGHRSVSWYQQTPGQGLQFLFEYFSETQRNKGNFPGRFSGRQFSNSRSEMNVSTLELGDSALYLCASSLGQTVYEQYFGPGTRLTVT.